This T cell receptor (beta chain) was sequenced for a study of blood T cells in healthy people across ages (dated by TCRdb to the mid-2010s). For the wider study: In model experiments, roughly one uniquely barcoded TCR beta cDNA molecule per two T cells was captured by template switching. Age-related changes in TCR beta repertoire diversity were measured in the study by deep sequencing normalized with unique cDNA molecular identifiers. Four age groups were formed from the donors: young (average 16 years), middle-aged (approximately 41), aged (roughly 58) and long-lived (around 82). Donors of different ages were randomly distributed across sequencing lanes to avoid experimental bias. The study analyzed two additional independent replicas of 1 million unique cDNA reads from the same blood draw for two donors, one aged 18 to 29 and one aged 80 or older. Broad study findings and their caveats: The percentage of naive T cells measured by flow cytometry correlated strongly with observed TCR beta diversity. Observed TCR beta diversity per million T cells fell roughly linearly with age, and a significant reduction was already apparent by age about 38. The CMV infection status of donors was not known, potentially confounding age-related changes in expanded clonotypes. Total diversity estimates from one million sequenced T cells were considered lower bounds and underestimates. Bulk unsorted PBMC profiling prevented conclusive comparison of naive and antigen-experienced compartments. Compared with the aged group, the long-lived group had more naive CD4+ T cells, fewer expanded clones and increased TCR diversity, a pattern suggesting age selection.

In regard to this clonotype: Its antigen is not yet known. No clone much larger than this one lies a single base away; base qualities are absent.

Including cysteine and phenylalanine, the CDR3 has 15 amino acids. Just CDR3 DNA is preserved here, 45 bases in frame from base 1. V drops 3 bases and J drops 13 bases, leaving 23 bases in between. CDR1 SGHRS and CDR2 YFSETQ are derived from the germline V gene. Library preparation employed 5' RACE. The reads were generated on an Illumina HiSeq 2500. The second PCR ran for about 6 to 12 cycles and used a J-beta primer mix along with a sample-barcoded 5' primer. A template-switch 5' adaptor carrying 12 random nucleotides introduced a unique molecular identifier onto each TCR beta cDNA molecule. At least 2.5 million CDR3-containing paired-end reads were obtained from each sample. The Mint cDNA synthesis kit, primed by a TRBC-specific oligonucleotide, was used to synthesize first-strand cDNA from all RNA. Following uracil-DNA glycosylase treatment, all cDNA underwent a first 18-cycle PCR with the universal primers M1SS and BC2_uni_R. In the paper's pipeline: Each sample was normalized by randomly selecting 1 million high-quality reads, each carrying a distinct molecular identifier. Reads sharing molecular identifiers were discarded rather than binned into consensus sequences. CDR3 identification, clonotype clustering and error correction used MiTCR with a Q25 quality threshold and the strictest error-elimination algorithm. A nonparametric unseen species model using Euler transformation provided a lower-bound estimate of total TCR beta diversity. The raw public data were reprocessed by TCRdb itself: fastp quality trimming at Q25, MiXCR clonotype calling, in-frame beta chains only. Rows with a matching CDR3 protein are joined into one entry that keeps the most common DNA and genes. These V and J calls rely on TCRdb rather than the paper's analysis. A total of approximately 810,000 distinct CDR3 sequences appear in this sample, 25% to 35% of them only once. The top ten constitute 15% to 20% of the sample.

The 39 donors, aged about 6 to 95 years, were systemically healthy Caucasian individuals from Russia. About 9.8 milliliters of peripheral blood were drawn from each donor into EDTA-treated Vacutainer tubes. PBMCs were isolated by Ficoll-Paque density-gradient centrifugation, with at least 6.5 million obtained per sample. Total RNA was extracted from PBMCs with Trizol reagent, with at least 6 micrograms obtained per sample. Naive CD45RAhigh/CD27high T cell percentages were measured by flow cytometry on a PBMC aliquot from every donor. Sequencing used blood. The sequence came from a woman older than 75 in good health. The sequence joins TRBV5-1 to TRBJ2-4; the D gene could be either TRBD1 or TRBD2, each agreeing at 5 bases. CDR3 region: CASSSGGSGPWEQYF. The nucleotides are TGCGCCAGCAGCTCCGGCGGGTCAGGGCCCTGGGAGCAGTACTTC.